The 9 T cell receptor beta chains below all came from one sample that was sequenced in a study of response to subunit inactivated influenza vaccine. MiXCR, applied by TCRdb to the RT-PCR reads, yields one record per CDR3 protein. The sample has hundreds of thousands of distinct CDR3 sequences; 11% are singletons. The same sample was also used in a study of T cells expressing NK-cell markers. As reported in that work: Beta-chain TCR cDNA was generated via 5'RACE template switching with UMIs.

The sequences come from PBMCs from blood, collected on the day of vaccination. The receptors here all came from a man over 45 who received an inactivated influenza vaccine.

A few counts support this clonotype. CDR3 in DNA: TGCGCCAGCAGCGAGACAGGGAAGAATGAGCAGTTCTTC. Translating gives CASSETGKNEQFF. The V gene is TRBV5-1, the J gene TRBJ2-1; 7 bases are a match to TRBD1. The CDR3 sequence is 13 residues long. Trimming cost V 4 bases and J 7 bases; bases outside gene matches: 5. CDR1 SGHRS and CDR2 YFSETQ come from the germline V gene.

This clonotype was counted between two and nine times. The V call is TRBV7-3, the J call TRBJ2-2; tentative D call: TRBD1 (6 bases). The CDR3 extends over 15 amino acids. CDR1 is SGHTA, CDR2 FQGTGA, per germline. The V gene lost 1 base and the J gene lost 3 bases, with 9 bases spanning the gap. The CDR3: CASSLMGADTGELFF. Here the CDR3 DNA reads TGTGCCAGCAGCTTAATGGGGGCAGACACCGGGGAGCTGTTTTTT.

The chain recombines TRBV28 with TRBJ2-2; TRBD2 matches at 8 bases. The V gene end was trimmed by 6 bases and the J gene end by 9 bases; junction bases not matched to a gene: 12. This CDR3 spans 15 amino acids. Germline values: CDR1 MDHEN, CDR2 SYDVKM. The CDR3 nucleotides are TGTGCCAGCAGCGAGAGACCGGGACTAGGGAGGGAGCTGTTTTTT. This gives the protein CASSERPGLGRELFF.

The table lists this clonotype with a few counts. CDR3 coding DNA: TGTGCCAGCAGTTTAGCCGGGCCGGGGTACACTGAAGCTTTCTTT. Protein product: CASSLAGPGYTEAFF. The chain joins TRBV12-3 or TRBV12-4 to TRBJ1-1, with no clear D. The ends were cut back, 0 bases at V and 3 bases at J, with 11 bases in the middle. CDR3 length: 15 residues.

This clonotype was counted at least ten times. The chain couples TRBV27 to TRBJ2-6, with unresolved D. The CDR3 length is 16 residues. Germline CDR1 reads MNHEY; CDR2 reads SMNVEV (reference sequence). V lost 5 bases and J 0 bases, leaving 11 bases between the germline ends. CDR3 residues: CASSPYTNSGANVLTF. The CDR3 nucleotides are TGTGCCAGCAGTCCATACACAAACTCTGGGGCCAACGTCCTGACTTTC.

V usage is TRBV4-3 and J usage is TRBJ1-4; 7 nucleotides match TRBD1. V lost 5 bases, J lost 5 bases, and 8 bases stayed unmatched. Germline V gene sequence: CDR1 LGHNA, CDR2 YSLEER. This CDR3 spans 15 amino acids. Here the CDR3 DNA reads TGCGCCAGCAGCTTTAACAGGGGTCCAAATGAAAAACTGTTTTTT. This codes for CASSFNRGPNEKLFF.

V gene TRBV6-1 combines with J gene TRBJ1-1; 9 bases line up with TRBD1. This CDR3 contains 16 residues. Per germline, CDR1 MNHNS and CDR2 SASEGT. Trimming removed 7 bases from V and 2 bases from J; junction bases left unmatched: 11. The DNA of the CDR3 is TGTGCCAGCACTATTGGGACAGGGAGAATAAACACTGAAGCTTTCTTT. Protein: CASTIGTGRINTEAFF.

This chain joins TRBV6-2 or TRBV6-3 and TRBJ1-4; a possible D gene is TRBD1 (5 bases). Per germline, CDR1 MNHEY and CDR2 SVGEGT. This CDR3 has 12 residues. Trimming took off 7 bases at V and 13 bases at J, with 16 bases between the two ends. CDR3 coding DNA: TGTGCCAGCAAGGGGCCTAGCGCCGGACTGTTTTTT. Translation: CASKGPSAGLFF.

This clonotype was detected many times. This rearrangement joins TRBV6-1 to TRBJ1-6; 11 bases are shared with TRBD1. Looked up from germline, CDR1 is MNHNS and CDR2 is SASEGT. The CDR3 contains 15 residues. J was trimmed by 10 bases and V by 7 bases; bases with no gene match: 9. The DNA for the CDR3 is TGTGCCAGCACCTTGGGGGACAGGGGGTACTCACCCCTCCACTTT. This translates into CASTLGDRGYSPLHF.